Listed below are T cell receptor beta chains from one sample, sequenced in a study of radiotherapy plus CTLA-4 blockade in lung cancer. Clones were sequenced by immunoSEQ multiplex PCR, and TCRdb holds only the in-frame ones, with some missing. Among around 29,000 clones listed, 75% to 90% were seen once. The sequencing used peripheral blood, collected from a patient treated with radiotherapy plus ipilimumab. The receptors derive from a human donor with non-small cell lung cancer that progressed on radiotherapy plus ipilimumab. The CDR3 runs from the conserved cysteine through the conserved F or W. D genes are given only for firm matches. Not all rows give a size; the values are once, few, many and, for expanded clones, a class.

j_call | clone_size | d_call | v_call | cdr3_aa | cdr3_nt
TRBJ2-1 | . | TRBD2 | TRBV27 | CASRRLAGGYYNEQFF | TGTGCCAGCAGACGACTAGCGGGGGGATACTACAATGAGCAGTTCTTC
TRBJ1-5 | . | TRBD1 | TRBV19 | CASSRDRGKSNQPQHF | TGTGCCAGTAGCAGGGACAGGGGGAAAAGCAATCAGCCCCAGCATTTT
TRBJ1-3 | . | TRBD1 | TRBV5-1 | CASSGRTPGQSGNTIYF | TGCGCCAGCAGCGGTCGTACCCCGGGACAGTCTGGAAACACCATATATTTT
TRBJ2-3 | . | TRBD1 | TRBV27 | CASSSTGTAIGNTQYF | TGTGCCAGCAGTTCAACCGGGACAGCCATTGGTAATACGCAGTATTTT
TRBJ2-3 | . | . | TRBV13 | CASSLDYSDTQYF | TGTGCCAGCAGCTTAGACTATTCCGATACGCAGTATTTT
TRBJ1-2 | . | . | TRBV11-2 | CASGGGPGSGYTF | TGTGCCAGCGGCGGGGGCCCGGGGTCTGGCTACACCTTC
TRBJ2-2 | . | . | TRBV4-1 | CASSQRGFPENTGELFF | TGCGCCAGCAGCCAAAGGGGTTTTCCGGAGAACACCGGGGAGCTGTTTTTT
TRBJ2-7 | . | TRBD1 | TRBV18 | CASSQGTGGSYEQYF | TGTGCCAGCTCTCAGGGGACAGGGGGCTCCTACGAGCAGTACTTC
TRBJ1-2 | once | . | TRBV6-1 | CASADSFGKYGYTF | TGTGCCAGCGCGGACTCTTTTGGCAAATATGGCTACACCTTC
TRBJ2-7 | . | . | TRBV7-6 | CASSSRGTVYEQYF | TGTGCCAGCAGCTCCAGGGGTACCGTCTACGAGCAGTACTTC
TRBJ2-4 | . | . | TRBV10-3 | CAISAGQNIQYF | TGTGCCATCAGCGCCGGTCAAAACATTCAGTACTTC
TRBJ1-2 | . | . | TRBV5-5 | CASSLWQGRIGYTF | TGTGCCAGCAGCTTATGGCAGGGGCGGATTGGCTACACCTTC
TRBJ1-2 | few | TRBD1 | TRBV28 | CASSLRQGRYTF | TGTGCCAGCAGTTTACGACAGGGGCGCTACACCTTC
TRBJ2-2 | few | . | TRBV10-1 | CASSESGDGELFF | TGCGCCAGCAGTGAGTCAGGGGACGGGGAGCTGTTTTTT
TRBJ2-3 | . | TRBD2 | TRBV18 | CASSPPTSGGVTDTQYF | TGTGCCAGCTCACCACCGACTAGCGGGGGGGTTACAGATACGCAGTATTTT
TRBJ1-5 | . | TRBD1 | TRBV27 | CASRDRGRGAVQPQHF | TGTGCCAGCAGGGACAGGGGGCGTGGAGCCGTTCAGCCCCAGCATTTT
TRBJ1-4 | . | TRBD1 | TRBV4-1 | CASSQAGQSNEKLFF | TGCGCCAGCAGCCAAGCGGGACAGAGTAATGAAAAACTGTTTTTT
TRBJ2-1 | once | TRBD2 | TRBV2 | CASRGGTSGGDEQFF | TGTGCCAGCAGAGGAGGGACTAGCGGGGGCGATGAGCAGTTCTTC
TRBJ2-5 | . | TRBD1 | TRBV11-2 | CASSLGLWAGGGETQYF | TGTGCCAGCAGCTTAGGGCTATGGGCAGGGGGCGGAGAGACCCAGTACTTC
TRBJ2-7 | . | TRBD1 | TRBV10-1 | CASGQGAGEQYF | TGCGCCAGTGGACAGGGGGCGGGCGAGCAGTACTTC
TRBJ1-2 | . | TRBD1 | TRBV7-8 | CASSLVGQAANYGYTF | TGTGCCAGCAGCTTAGTGGGACAGGCTGCTAACTATGGCTACACCTTC
TRBJ1-1 | . | . | TRBV6-5 | CASSLQLNTEAFF | TGTGCCAGCAGTTTACAGCTGAACACTGAAGCTTTCTTT
TRBJ1-2 | . | TRBD1 | TRBV4-1 | CASSQTRDRGHGYTF | TGCGCCAGCAGCCAAACTCGGGACAGGGGCCATGGCTACACCTTC
TRBJ1-2 | . | . | TRBV7-9 | CASSATGYGYTF | TGTGCCAGCAGCGCAACGGGCTATGGCTACACCTTC
TRBJ2-5 | . | TRBD2 | TRBV7-3 | CASSRNSGVETQYF | TGTGCCAGCAGCCGAAATAGCGGGGTAGAGACCCAGTACTTC
TRBJ2-1 | once | TRBD2 | TRBV7-6 | CASSSRTSGGLGEQFF | TGTGCCAGCAGCTCCCGGACTAGCGGGGGTCTTGGTGAGCAGTTCTTC
TRBJ2-6 | . | . | TRBV9 | CASSVEAGANVLTF | TGTGCCAGCAGCGTAGAAGCCGGGGCCAACGTCCTGACTTTC
TRBJ1-2 | . | TRBD1 | TRBV29-1 | CSASQGGSNGYTF | TGCAGCGCTTCACAGGGGGGCTCCAATGGCTACACCTTC
TRBJ2-7 | . | TRBD1 | TRBV19 | CASSSLSDRGLYEQYF | TGTGCCAGTAGTAGCCTCTCGGACAGGGGGCTATACGAGCAGTACTTC
TRBJ1-3 | . | TRBD1 | TRBV27 | CASGHRQGAAGNTIYF | TGTGCCAGCGGCCATCGACAGGGGGCGGCTGGAAACACCATATATTTT
TRBJ2-5 | . | TRBD1 | TRBV2 | CASSEEQGIETQYF | TGTGCCAGCAGTGAGGAACAGGGGATAGAGACCCAGTACTTC
TRBJ1-6 | . | . | TRBV7-9 | CASSLAPRDSPLHF | TGTGCCAGCAGCTTAGCCCCCCGGGATTCACCCCTCCACTTT
TRBJ2-3 | . | . | TRBV2 | CASSENHITSTDTQYF | TGTGCCAGCAGTGAAAATCATATCACTAGCACAGATACGCAGTATTTT
TRBJ1-2 | . | . | TRBV19 | CASSISKGGAYGYTF | TGTGCCAGTAGTATATCAAAAGGGGGGGCCTATGGCTACACCTTC
TRBJ1-5 | few | . | TRBV15 | CATSREGGGGNQPQHF | TGTGCCACCAGCAGAGAGGGGGGAGGTGGCAATCAGCCCCAGCATTTT
TRBJ1-2 | . | . | TRBV28 | CASSLRASNYGYTF | TGTGCCAGCAGTTTAAGAGCATCTAACTATGGCTACACCTTC
TRBJ1-6 | . | TRBD1 | TRBV9 | CASSGGQGYNSPLHF | TGTGCCAGCAGCGGGGGACAGGGCTATAATTCACCCCTCCACTTT
TRBJ2-7 | few | TRBD2 | TRBV2 | CASSITSGNYEQYF | TGTGCCAGCAGTATAACTAGCGGGAACTACGAGCAGTACTTC
TRBJ1-1 | . | . | TRBV4-2 | CASSHEARGSSEAFF | TGTGCCAGCAGTCACGAGGCCAGGGGATCAAGTGAAGCTTTCTTT
TRBJ2-7 | . | . | TRBV5-6 | CASSLARRGPYEQYF | TGTGCCAGCAGCTTGGCCCGGAGGGGGCCCTACGAGCAGTACTTC
TRBJ2-7 | . | TRBD1 | TRBV4-2 | CASSQVGDRVSYEQYF | TGTGCCAGCAGCCAAGTAGGGGACAGGGTGAGTTACGAGCAGTACTTC
TRBJ1-5 | . | . | TRBV27 | CASGTDSRNQPQHF | TGTGCCAGCGGTACGGACAGCCGCAATCAGCCCCAGCATTTT
TRBJ2-1 | . | TRBD2 | TRBV4-2 | CASSQKGLAFPYNEQFF | TGTGCCAGCAGCCAAAAAGGACTAGCCTTCCCTTACAATGAGCAGTTCTTC
TRBJ1-3 | . | TRBD1 | TRBV28 | CASRGRDRGGNTIYF | TGTGCCAGCAGGGGGAGGGACAGGGGTGGAAACACCATATATTTT
TRBJ1-2 | . | TRBD1 | TRBV4-1 | CASSQTGKRDGYTF | TGCGCCAGCAGCCAGACAGGGAAGAGGGATGGCTACACCTTC
TRBJ1-5 | . | TRBD1 | TRBV19 | CASSIGLGQGVAQHF | TGTGCCAGTAGTATAGGGCTGGGACAGGGTGTCGCCCAGCATTTT
TRBJ2-7 | . | . | TRBV5-4 | CASSRGTYEQYF | TGTGCCAGCAGCCGGGGGACCTACGAGCAGTACTTC